This TCR beta chain was captured by sequencing in a study of control samples from healthy donors and cancer patients (dated by TCRdb to the early 2020s). CDR1 is given as LGHNA and CDR2 as YSLEER, both from the germline V gene. Spanning cysteine to phenylalanine, the CDR3 consists of 12 amino acids. Kept here is only the CDR3 DNA, which spans 36 bases and is read in frame from base 1. The germline ends are 9 bases apart after V is trimmed by 1 base and J by 12 bases. Regarding this clone: Its antigen is still unknown. No base-level quality is on record; no much larger clone is a single base apart.

The receptor library was made with the immunoSEQ multiplex PCR assay. TCRdb holds this immuneACCESS table with in-frame rearrangements only. Some clones are missing; in checked studies, unresolved V genes explain under half, and the rest has no known cause. This sample comprises roughly 76,000 clones, roughly 94% of them detected only once. The ten largest account for 6.2% of the sample. The chain is encoded by TRBV4-3 joined to TRBJ1-4; a tentative D match to TRBD1 spans 5 bases. Sequencing input: blood. This receptor was taken from a woman aged 40 to 50 in good health. The sequenced DNA: TGCGCCAGCAGCCAAGGGGTCAGGGAACTGTTTTTT. Protein translation: CASSQGVRELFF.